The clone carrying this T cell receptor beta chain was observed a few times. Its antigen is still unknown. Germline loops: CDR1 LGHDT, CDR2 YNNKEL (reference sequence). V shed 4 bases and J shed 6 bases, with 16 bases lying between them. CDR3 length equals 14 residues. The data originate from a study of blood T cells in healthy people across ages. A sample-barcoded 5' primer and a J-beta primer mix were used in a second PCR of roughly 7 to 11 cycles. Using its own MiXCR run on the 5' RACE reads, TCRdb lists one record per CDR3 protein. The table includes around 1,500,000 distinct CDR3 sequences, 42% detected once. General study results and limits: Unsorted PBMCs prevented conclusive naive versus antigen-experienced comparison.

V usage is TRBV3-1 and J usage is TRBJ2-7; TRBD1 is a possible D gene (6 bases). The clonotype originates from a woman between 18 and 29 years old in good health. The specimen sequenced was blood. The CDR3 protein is CASSPIPGVGEQYF. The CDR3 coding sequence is TGTGCCAGCAGCCCGATCCCAGGGGTCGGCGAGCAGTACTTC.